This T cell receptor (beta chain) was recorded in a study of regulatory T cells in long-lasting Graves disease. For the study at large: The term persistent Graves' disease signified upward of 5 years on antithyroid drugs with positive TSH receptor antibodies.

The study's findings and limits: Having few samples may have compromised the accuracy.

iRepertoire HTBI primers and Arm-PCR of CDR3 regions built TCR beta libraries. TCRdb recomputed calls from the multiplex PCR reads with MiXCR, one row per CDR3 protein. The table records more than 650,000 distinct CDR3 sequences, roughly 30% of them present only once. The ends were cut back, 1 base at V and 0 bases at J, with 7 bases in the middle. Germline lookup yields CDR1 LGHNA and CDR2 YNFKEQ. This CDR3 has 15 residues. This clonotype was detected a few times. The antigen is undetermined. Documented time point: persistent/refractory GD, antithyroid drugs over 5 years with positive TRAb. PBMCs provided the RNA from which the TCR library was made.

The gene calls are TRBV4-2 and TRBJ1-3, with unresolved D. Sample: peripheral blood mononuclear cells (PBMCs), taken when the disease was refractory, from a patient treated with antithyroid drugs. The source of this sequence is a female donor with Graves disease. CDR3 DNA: TGTGCCAGCAGCCAAGGAGGCAGCTCTGGAAACACCATATATTTT. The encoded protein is CASSQGGSSGNTIYF.